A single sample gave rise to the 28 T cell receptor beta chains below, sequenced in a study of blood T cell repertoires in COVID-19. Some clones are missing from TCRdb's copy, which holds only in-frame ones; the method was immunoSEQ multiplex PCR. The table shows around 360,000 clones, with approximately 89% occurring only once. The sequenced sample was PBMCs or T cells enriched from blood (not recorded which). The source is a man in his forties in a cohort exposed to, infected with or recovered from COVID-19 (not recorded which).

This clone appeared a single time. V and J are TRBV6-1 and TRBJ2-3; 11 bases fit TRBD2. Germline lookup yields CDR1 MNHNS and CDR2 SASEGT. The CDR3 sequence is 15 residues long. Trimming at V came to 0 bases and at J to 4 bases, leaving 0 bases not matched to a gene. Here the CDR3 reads CASSEASGRADTQYF. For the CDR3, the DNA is TGTGCCAGCAGTGAAGCTAGCGGGAGGGCAGATACGCAGTATTTT.

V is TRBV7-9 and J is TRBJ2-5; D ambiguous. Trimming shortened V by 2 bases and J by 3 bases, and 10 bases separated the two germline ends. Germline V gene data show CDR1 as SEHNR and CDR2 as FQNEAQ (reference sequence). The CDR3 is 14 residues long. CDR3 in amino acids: CASSLTQRKETQYF. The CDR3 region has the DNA TGTGCCAGCAGCTTAACACAGAGAAAAGAGACCCAGTACTTC.

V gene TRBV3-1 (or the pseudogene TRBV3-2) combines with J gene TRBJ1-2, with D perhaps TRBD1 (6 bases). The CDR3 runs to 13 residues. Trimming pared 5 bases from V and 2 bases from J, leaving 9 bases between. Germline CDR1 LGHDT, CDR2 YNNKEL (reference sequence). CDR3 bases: TGTGCCAGCAGCAGGGGACAAAACTATGGCTACACCTTC. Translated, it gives CASSRGQNYGYTF.

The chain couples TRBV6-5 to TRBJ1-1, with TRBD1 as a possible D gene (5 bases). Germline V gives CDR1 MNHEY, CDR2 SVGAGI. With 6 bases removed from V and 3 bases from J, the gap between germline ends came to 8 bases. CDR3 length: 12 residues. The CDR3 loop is CASSGGYTEAFF. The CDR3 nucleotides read TGTGCCAGCAGCGGGGGGTACACTGAAGCTTTCTTT.

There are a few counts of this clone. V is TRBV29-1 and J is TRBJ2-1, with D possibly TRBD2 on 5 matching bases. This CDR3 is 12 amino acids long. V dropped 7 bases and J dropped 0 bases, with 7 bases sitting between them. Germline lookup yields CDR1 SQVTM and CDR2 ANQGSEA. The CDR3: CSAGNSYNEQFF. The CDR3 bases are TGCAGCGCCGGGAACTCCTACAATGAGCAGTTCTTC.

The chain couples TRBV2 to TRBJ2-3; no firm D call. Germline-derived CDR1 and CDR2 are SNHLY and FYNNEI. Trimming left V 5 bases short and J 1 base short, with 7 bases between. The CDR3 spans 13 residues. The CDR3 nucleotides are TGTGCCAGCAGTCCGAGTCGCACAGATACGCAGTATTTT. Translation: CASSPSRTDTQYF.

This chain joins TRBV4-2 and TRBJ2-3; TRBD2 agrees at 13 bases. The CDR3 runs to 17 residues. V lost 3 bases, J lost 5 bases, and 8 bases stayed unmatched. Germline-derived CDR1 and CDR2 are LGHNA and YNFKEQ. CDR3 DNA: TGTGCCAGCAGCCAGACCCCACTAGCGGGAGGGGGAGATACGCAGTATTTT. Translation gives CASSQTPLAGGGDTQYF.

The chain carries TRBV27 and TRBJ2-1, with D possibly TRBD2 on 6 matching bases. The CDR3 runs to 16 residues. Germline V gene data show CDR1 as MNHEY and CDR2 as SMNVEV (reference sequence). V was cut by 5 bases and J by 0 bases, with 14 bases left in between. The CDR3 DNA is TGTGCCAGCAGTCAAGCGGGTCGGGGCTCCTACAATGAGCAGTTCTTC. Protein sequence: CASSQAGRGSYNEQFF.

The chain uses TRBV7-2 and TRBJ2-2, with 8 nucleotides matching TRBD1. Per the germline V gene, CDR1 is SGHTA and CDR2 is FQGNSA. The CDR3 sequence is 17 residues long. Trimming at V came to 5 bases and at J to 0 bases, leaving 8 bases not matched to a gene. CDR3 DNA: TGTGCCAGCAGCCGGATCCCGACAGGGGCGAACACCGGGGAGCTGTTTTTT. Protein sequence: CASSRIPTGANTGELFF.

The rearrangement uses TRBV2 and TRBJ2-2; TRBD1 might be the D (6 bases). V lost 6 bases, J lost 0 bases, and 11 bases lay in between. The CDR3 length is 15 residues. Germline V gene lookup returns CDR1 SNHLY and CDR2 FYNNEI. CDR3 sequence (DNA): TGTGCCAGCAGGGAACAGGGCCCGAACACCGGGGAGCTGTTTTTT. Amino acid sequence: CASREQGPNTGELFF.

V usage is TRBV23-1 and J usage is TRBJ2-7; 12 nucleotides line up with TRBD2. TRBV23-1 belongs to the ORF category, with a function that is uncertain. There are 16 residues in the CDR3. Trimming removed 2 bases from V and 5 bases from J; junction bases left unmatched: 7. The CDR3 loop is CASSQPTSGSDDEQYF. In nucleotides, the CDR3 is TGCGCCAGCAGTCAACCGACTAGCGGGAGTGACGACGAGCAGTACTTC.

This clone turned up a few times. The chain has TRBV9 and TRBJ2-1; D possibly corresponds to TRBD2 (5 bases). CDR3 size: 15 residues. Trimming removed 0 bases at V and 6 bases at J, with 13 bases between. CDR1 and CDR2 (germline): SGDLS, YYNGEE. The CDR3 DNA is TGTGCCAGCAGCGTAGAAACGGGGAGAGGCAATGAGCAGTTCTTC. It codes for CASSVETGRGNEQFF.

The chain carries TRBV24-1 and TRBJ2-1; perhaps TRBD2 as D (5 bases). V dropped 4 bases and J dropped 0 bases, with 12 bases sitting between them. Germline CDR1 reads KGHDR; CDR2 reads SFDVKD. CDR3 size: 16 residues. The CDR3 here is CATSDARELSYNEQFF. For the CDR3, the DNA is TGTGCCACCAGTGACGCGAGGGAGCTCTCCTACAATGAGCAGTTCTTC.

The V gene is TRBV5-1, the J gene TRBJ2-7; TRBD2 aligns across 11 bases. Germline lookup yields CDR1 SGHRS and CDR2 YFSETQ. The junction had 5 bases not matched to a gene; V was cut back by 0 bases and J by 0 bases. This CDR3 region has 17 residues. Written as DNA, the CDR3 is TGCGCCAGCAGCTTGGCCCTAGCGGGAGGACTCTCCTACGAGCAGTACTTC. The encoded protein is CASSLALAGGLSYEQYF.

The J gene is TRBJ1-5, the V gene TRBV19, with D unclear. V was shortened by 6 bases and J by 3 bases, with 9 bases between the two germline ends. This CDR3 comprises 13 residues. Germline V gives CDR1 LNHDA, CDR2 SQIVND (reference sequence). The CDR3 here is CASSETSNQPQHF. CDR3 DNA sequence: TGTGCCAGTAGCGAAACATCCAATCAGCCCCAGCATTTT.

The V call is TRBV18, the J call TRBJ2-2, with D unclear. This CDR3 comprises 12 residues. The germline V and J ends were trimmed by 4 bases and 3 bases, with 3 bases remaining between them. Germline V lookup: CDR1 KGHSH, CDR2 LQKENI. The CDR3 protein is CASSLYTGELFF. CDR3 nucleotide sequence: TGTGCCAGCTCACTATACACCGGGGAGCTGTTTTTT.

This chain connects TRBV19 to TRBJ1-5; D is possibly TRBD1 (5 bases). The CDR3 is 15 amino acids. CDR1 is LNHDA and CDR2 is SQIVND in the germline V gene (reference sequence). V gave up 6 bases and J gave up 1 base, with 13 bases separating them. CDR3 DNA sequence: TGTGCCAGTAGCCGTGGGGGGTTGAGCAATCAGCCCCAGCATTTT. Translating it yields CASSRGGLSNQPQHF.

The CDR3 nucleotides read TGTGCCAGCAGTGCGGGGGACAGCTATGGCTACACCTTC. It translates to CASSAGDSYGYTF. This chain links TRBV25-1 with TRBJ1-2; the match to TRBD1 covers 7 bases. This CDR3 contains 13 residues. The trim removed 4 bases at V and 4 bases at J, leaving 3 bases unmatched. Germline V gene lookup returns CDR1 MGHDK and CDR2 SYGVNS.

DNA for the CDR3: TGTGCCAGTAGTACCGGGACTAGCGGGAGTAATGAGCAGTTCTTC. Translated: CASSTGTSGSNEQFF. The V and J genes are TRBV19 and TRBJ2-1, with 14 bases lining up with TRBD2. Trimming at V came to 4 bases and at J to 7 bases, leaving 3 bases not matched to a gene. The CDR3 has 15 amino acids. The germline V gene encodes CDR1 LNHDA and CDR2 SQIVND (reference sequence).

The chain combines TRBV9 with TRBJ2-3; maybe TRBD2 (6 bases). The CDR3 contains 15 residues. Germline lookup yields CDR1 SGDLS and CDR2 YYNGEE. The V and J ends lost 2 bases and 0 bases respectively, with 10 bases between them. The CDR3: CASSVGGLSTDTQYF. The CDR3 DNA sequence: TGTGCCAGCAGCGTGGGGGGTTTAAGCACAGATACGCAGTATTTT.

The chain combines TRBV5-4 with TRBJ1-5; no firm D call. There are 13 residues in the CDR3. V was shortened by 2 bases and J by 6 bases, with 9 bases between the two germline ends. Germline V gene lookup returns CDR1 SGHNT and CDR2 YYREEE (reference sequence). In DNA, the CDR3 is TGTGCCAGCAGCTTAGGAGGAAGTCAGCCCCAGCATTTT. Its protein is CASSLGGSQPQHF. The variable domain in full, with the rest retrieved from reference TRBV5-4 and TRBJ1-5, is ETGVTQSPTHLIKTRGQQVTLRCSSQSGHNTVSWYQQALGQGPQFIFQYYREEENGRGNFPPRFSGLQFPNYSSELNVNALELDDSALYLCASSLGGSQPQHFGDGTRLSIL.

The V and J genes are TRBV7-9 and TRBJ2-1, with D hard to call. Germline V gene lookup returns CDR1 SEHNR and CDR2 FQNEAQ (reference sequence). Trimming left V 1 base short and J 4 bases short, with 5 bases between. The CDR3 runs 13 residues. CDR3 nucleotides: TGTGCCAGCAGCTTAGGGCAGTACAATGAGCAGTTCTTC. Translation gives CASSLGQYNEQFF. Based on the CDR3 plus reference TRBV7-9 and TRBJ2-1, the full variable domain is DTGVSQNPRHKITKRGQNVTFRCDPISEHNRLYWYRQTLGQGPEFLTYFQNEAQLEKSRLLSDRFSAERPKGSFSTLEIQRTEQGDSAMYLCASSLGQYNEQFFGPGTRLTVL.

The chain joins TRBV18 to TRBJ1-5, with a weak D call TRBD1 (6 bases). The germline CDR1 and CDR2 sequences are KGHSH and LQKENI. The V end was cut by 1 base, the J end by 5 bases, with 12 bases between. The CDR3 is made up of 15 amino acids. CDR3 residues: CASSPRQGRDQPQHF. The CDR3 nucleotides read TGTGCCAGCTCACCACGGCAGGGGAGGGATCAGCCCCAGCATTTT.

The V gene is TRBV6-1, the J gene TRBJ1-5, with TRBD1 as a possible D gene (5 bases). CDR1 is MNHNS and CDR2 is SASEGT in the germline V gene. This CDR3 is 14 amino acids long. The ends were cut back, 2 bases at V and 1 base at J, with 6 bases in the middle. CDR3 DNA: TGTGCCAGCAGTGAAAACAGGAGCAATCAGCCCCAGCATTTT. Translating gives CASSENRSNQPQHF.

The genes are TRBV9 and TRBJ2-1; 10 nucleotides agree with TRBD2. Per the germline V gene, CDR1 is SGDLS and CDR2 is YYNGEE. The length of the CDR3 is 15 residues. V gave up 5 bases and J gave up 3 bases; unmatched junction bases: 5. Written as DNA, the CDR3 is TGTGCCAGCAGTGAACTAGCGGGATTCTACAATGAGCAGTTCTTC. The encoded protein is CASSELAGFYNEQFF.

DNA for the CDR3: TGTGCCAGCAGTTTTCTCGGCGAGCAGTACTTC. Protein product: CASSFLGEQYF. The chain couples TRBV28 to TRBJ2-7; D not resolved. The CDR3 has 11 amino acids. Per the germline V gene, CDR1 is MDHEN and CDR2 is SYDVKM. The V and J ends lost 3 bases and 6 bases respectively, with 6 bases between them. Variable domain in full (rest from reference TRBV28 and TRBJ2-7): DVKVTQSSRYLVKRTGEKVFLECVQDMDHENMFWYRQDPGLGLRLIYFSYDVKMKEKGDIPEGYSVSREKKERFSLILESASTNQTSMYLCASSFLGEQYFGPGTRLTVT.

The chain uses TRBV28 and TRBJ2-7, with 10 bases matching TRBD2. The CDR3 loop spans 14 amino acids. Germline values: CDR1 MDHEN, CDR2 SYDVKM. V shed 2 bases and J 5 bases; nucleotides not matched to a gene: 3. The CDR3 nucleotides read TGTGCCAGCAGTTTAGGGACTAGCGTGAACGAGCAGTACTTC. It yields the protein CASSLGTSVNEQYF. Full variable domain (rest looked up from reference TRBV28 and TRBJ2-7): DVKVTQSSRYLVKRTGEKVFLECVQDMDHENMFWYRQDPGLGLRLIYFSYDVKMKEKGDIPEGYSVSREKKERFSLILESASTNQTSMYLCASSLGTSVNEQYFGPGTRLTVT.

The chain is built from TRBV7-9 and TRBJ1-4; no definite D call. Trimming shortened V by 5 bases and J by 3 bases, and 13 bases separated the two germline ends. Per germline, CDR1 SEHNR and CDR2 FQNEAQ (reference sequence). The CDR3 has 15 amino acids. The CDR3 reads CASSDPARANEKLFF. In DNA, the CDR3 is TGTGCCAGCAGCGACCCAGCCCGGGCTAATGAAAAACTGTTTTTT.